Presented here are 5 T cell receptor beta chains from one specimen sequenced in a study of blood T cell repertoires in COVID-19. Using immunoSEQ multiplex PCR, the repertoire was profiled, and TCRdb retains in-frame clones only, with some absent. The sample has under 200,000 clones, roughly 85% seen once. The sequenced material came from peripheral blood. Every receptor here comes from a woman of 80 years or more with acute or convalescent COVID-19.

The rearrangement links TRBV2 to TRBJ2-1; D might be TRBD2 (5 bases). The CDR3 loop spans 12 amino acids. CDR1 is SNHLY and CDR2 is FYNNEI in the germline V gene. V gave up 5 bases and J gave up 4 bases, with 6 bases separating them. The CDR3 nucleotides are TGTGCCAGCAGTAGCGGATACAATGAGCAGTTCTTC. Translated: CASSSGYNEQFF.

The chain links TRBV4-3 to TRBJ1-4, with 8 positions matching TRBD1. Trimming at V came to 4 bases and at J to 7 bases, leaving 11 bases not matched to a gene. From germline, CDR1 is LGHNA and CDR2 YSLEER. The CDR3 consists of 16 residues. The CDR3 loop is CASSRSLRQGAEKLFF. CDR3 DNA sequence: TGCGCCAGCAGCCGGTCCTTGAGGCAGGGGGCTGAAAAACTGTTTTTT.

This clone was detected only once. The chain couples TRBV24-1 to TRBJ2-5; TRBD1 matches at 8 bases. The CDR3 runs to 15 residues. In germline, CDR1 is KGHDR, CDR2 SFDVKD. Unmatched junction bases numbered 9, after V lost 5 bases and J lost 5 bases. The CDR3 DNA is TGTGCCACCAGTGCTCACGGACAGGGTGGGGAGACCCAGTACTTC. Amino acid sequence: CATSAHGQGGETQYF.

The chain joins TRBV19 to TRBJ1-5; D is possibly TRBD1 (6 bases). Trimming took 6 bases from V and 2 from J, leaving 14 bases between them. The CDR3 contains 15 residues. CDR1 is LNHDA and CDR2 is SQIVND in the germline V gene (reference sequence). CDR3 DNA: TGTGCCAGTAGCATTGGGGGCACCGGCAATCAGCCCCAGCATTTT. This sequence encodes CASSIGGTGNQPQHF.

V and J are TRBV27 and TRBJ2-3; TRBD2 matches at 8 bases. The CDR3 contains 16 residues. Trimming removed 7 bases from V and 0 bases from J; junction bases left unmatched: 9. Looked up from germline, CDR1 is MNHEY and CDR2 is SMNVEV (reference sequence). Written as DNA, the CDR3 is TGTGCCAGCACTCCTTTAGCGGGACTCAGCACAGATACGCAGTATTTT. Amino acid sequence: CASTPLAGLSTDTQYF.